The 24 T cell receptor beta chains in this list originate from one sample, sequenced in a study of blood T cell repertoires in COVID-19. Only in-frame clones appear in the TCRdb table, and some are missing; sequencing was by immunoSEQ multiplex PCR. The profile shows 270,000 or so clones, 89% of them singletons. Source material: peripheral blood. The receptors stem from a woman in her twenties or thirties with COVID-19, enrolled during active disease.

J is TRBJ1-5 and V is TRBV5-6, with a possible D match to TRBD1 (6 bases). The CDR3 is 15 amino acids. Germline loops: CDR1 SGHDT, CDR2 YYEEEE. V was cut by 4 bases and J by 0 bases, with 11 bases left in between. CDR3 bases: TGTGCCAGCAGCGGATACAGGGTTAGCAATCAGCCCCAGCATTTT. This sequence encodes CASSGYRVSNQPQHF.

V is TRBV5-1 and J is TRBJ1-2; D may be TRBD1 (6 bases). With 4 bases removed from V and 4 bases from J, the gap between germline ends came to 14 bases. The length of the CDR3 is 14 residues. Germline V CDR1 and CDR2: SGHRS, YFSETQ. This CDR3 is CASSPDSLPYGYTF. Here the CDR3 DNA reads TGCGCCAGCAGCCCGGACAGCCTCCCCTATGGCTACACCTTC.

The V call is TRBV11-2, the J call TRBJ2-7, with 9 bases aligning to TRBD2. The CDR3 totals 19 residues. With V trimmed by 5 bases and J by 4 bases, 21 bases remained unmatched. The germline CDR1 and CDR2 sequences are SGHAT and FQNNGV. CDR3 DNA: TGTGCCAGCAGCCCCGGTGGGAGCGGGGGGCCAGGTGTAATGTACGAGCAGTACTTC. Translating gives CASSPGGSGGPGVMYEQYF.

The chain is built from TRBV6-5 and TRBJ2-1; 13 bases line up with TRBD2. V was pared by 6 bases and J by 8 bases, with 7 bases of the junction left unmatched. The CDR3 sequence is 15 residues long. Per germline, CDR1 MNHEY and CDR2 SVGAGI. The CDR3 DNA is TGTGCCAGCAGACGACTAGCGGGGGGCGTAGATGAGCAGTTCTTC. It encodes CASRRLAGGVDEQFF.

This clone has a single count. The CDR3 here is CASKNSPGLEAFF. The CDR3 region has the DNA TGTGCCAGCAAAAACTCACCAGGCCTCGAAGCTTTCTTT. The chain carries TRBV6-5 and TRBJ1-1; no clear D gene. CDR1 is MNHEY and CDR2 is SVGAGI in the germline V gene. Trimming removed 7 bases from V and 8 bases from J, with 17 bases in between. The CDR3 contains 13 residues.

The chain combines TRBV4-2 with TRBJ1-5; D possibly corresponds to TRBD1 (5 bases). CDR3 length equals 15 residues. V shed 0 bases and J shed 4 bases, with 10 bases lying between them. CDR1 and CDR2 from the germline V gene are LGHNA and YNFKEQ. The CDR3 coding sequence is TGTGCCAGCAGCCAAGACAGGGCTGGTAATCAGCCCCAGCATTTT. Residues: CASSQDRAGNQPQHF.

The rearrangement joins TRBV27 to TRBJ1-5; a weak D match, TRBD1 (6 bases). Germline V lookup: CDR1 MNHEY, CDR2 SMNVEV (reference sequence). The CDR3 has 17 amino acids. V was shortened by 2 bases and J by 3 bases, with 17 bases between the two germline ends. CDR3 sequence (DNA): TGTGCCAGCAGTTTAACAGGGAATGTATGGGCCAATCAGCCCCAGCATTTT. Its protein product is CASSLTGNVWANQPQHF.

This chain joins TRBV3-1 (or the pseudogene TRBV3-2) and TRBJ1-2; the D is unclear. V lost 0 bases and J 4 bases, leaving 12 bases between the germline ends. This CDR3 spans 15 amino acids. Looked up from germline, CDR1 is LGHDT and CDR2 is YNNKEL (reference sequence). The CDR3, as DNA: TGTGCCAGCAGCCAAGATACGAGGGCTGCCTATGGCTACACCTTC. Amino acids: CASSQDTRAAYGYTF.

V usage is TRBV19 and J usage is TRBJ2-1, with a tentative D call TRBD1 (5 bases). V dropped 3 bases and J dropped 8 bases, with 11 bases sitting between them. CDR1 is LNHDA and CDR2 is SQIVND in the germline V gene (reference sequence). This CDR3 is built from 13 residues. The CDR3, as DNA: TGTGCCAGTAGTATGGGGCTTATGGATGAGCAGTTCTTC. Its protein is CASSMGLMDEQFF.

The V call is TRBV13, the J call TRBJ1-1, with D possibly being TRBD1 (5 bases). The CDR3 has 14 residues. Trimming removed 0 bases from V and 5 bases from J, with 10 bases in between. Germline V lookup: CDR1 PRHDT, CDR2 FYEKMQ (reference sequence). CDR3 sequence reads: CASSLGGGPTEAFF. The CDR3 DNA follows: TGTGCCAGCAGCTTAGGCGGGGGACCTACTGAAGCTTTCTTT.

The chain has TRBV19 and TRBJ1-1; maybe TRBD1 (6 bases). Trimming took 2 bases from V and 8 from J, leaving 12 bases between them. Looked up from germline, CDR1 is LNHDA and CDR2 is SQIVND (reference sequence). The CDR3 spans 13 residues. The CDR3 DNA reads TGTGCCAGTAGTATAAGGTCGGGGGGCGAAGCTTTCTTT. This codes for CASSIRSGGEAFF.

CDR3 DNA sequence: TGCGCCAGCAGCTTGTCTGGTGACTTTAGACTGTTTTTT. This sequence encodes CASSLSGDFRLFF. The rearrangement links TRBV5-1 to TRBJ1-4, with D uncertain. The length of the CDR3 is 13 residues. With 1 base removed from V and 13 bases from J, the gap between germline ends came to 14 bases. Germline CDR1 reads SGHRS; CDR2 reads YFSETQ.

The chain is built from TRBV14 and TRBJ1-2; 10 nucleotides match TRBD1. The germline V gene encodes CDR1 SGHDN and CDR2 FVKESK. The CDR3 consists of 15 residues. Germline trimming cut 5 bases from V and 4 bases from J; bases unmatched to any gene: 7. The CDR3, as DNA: TGTGCCAGCAGCGGCCGGGACAGGGGTTTCTATGGCTACACCTTC. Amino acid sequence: CASSGRDRGFYGYTF.

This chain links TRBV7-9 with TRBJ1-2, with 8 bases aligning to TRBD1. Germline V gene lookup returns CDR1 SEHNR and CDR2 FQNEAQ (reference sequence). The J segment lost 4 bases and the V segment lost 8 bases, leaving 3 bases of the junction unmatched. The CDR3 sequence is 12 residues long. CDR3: CASSGGSYGYTF. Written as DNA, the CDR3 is TGTGCCAGCTCAGGGGGCTCCTATGGCTACACCTTC.

The CDR3, as DNA: TGTGCCACCTCCGGGACAGGGAGCCCGCCTAACTATGGCTACACCTTC. This sequence encodes CATSGTGSPPNYGYTF. The chain links TRBV24-1 to TRBJ1-2, with 9 bases aligning to TRBD1. V lost 9 bases and J lost 0; bases outside the gene matches: 10. Per the germline V gene, CDR1 is KGHDR and CDR2 is SFDVKD. The CDR3 is 16 residues long.

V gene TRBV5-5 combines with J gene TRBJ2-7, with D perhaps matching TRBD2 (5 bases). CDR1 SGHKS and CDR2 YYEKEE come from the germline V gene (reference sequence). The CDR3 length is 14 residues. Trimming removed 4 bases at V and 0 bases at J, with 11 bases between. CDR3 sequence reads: CASSLLAPSYEQYF. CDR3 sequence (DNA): TGTGCCAGCAGCCTCCTAGCTCCCTCCTACGAGCAGTACTTC.

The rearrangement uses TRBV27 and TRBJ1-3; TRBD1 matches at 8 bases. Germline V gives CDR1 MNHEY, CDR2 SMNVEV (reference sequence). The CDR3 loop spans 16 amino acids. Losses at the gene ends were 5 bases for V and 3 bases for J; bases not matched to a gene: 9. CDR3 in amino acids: CASSQTGGVIGNTIYF. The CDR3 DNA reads TGTGCCAGCAGTCAAACAGGGGGGGTTATTGGAAACACCATATATTTT.

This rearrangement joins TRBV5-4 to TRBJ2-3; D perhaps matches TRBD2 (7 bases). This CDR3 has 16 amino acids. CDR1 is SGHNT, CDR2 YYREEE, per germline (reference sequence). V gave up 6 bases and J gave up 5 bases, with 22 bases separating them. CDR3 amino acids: CASNPGKGGDIDTQYF. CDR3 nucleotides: TGTGCCAGCAACCCTGGGAAGGGGGGGGATATAGATACGCAGTATTTT. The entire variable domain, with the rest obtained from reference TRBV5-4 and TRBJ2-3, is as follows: ETGVTQSPTHLIKTRGQQVTLRCSSQSGHNTVSWYQQALGQGPQFIFQYYREEENGRGNFPPRFSGLQFPNYSSELNVNALELDDSALYLCASNPGKGGDIDTQYFGPGTRLTVL.

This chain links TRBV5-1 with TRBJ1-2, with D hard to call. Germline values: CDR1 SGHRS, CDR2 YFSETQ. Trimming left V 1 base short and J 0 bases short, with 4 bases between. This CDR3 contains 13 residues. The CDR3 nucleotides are TGCGCCAGCAGCTTGCAATCTAACTATGGCTACACCTTC. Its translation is CASSLQSNYGYTF.

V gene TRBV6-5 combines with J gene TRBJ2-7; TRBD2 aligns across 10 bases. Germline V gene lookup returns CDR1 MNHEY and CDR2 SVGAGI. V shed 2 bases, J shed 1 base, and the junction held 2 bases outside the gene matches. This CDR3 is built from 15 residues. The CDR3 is CASSYVSGGSYEQYF. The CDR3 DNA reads TGTGCCAGCAGTTACGTTAGCGGGGGGTCCTACGAGCAGTACTTC.

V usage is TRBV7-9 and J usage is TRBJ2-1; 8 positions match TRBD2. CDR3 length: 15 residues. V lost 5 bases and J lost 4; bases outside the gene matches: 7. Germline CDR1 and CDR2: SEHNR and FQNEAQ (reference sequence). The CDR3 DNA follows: TGTGCCAGCAGCCAAGCGGGGGTTCGGTACAATGAGCAGTTCTTC. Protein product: CASSQAGVRYNEQFF.

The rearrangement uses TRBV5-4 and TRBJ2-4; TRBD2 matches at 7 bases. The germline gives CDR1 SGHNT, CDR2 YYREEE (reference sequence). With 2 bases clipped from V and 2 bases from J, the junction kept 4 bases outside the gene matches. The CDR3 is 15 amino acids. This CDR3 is CASSFTAGTKNIQYF. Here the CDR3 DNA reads TGTGCCAGCAGCTTTACAGCGGGAACCAAAAACATTCAGTACTTC.

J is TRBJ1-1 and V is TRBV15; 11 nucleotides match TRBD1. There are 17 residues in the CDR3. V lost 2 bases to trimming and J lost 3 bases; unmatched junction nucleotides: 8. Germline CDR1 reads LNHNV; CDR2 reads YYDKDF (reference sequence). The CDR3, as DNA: TGTGCCACCAGCAGACTGGACAGGGGGCCGAGGGACACTGAAGCTTTCTTT. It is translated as CATSRLDRGPRDTEAFF.

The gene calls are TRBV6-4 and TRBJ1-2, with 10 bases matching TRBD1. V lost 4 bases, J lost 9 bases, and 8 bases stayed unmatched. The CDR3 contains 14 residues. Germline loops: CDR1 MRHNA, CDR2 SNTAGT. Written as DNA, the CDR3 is TGTGCCAGCAGTGCAGACAGGGGGCAATGGAGCTACACCTTC. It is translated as CASSADRGQWSYTF.